This T cell receptor beta chain was retrieved from a study of cytomegalovirus exposure and HLA in healthy donors. Across the study: Around 85 million unique TCR sequences came from HLA-typed donors in an early release. Genotyping of nearly 400 donors showed that about 84% belonged to the Caucasian-associated ancestry cluster. Overall study results and limits: In a later analysis, common viral pathogens appeared linked to several of the most significant clusters. About 87% or about 30% of the time was how often most TCR beta V segments were productive, according to an earlier analysis.

The CDR3 totals 13 residues. V was pared by 0 bases and J by 7 bases, with 10 bases between. Germline V gives CDR1 SGHRS, CDR2 YFSETQ. The PCR was carried out with 60 Vbeta primers and 13 Jbeta primers. Method: immunoSEQ multiplex PCR; TCRdb's copy keeps in-frame clones and lacks some. The table lists around 99,000 clones, 82% of them singletons. For this clone: Antigen specificity is unknown.

The chain employs TRBV5-1 and TRBJ1-1; D unclear. The clonotype originates from a man under 40 in good health and CMV-seropositive. Sequenced input: PBMCs. This chain's CDR3 is CASSLADTNEAFF. The CDR3 bases are TGCGCCAGCAGCTTGGCCGACACCAATGAAGCTTTCTTT. Looking up the rest from reference TRBV5-1 and TRBJ1-1 gives the full variable domain: KAGVTQTPRYLIKTRGQQVTLSCSPISGHRSVSWYQQTPGQGLQFLFEYFSETQRNKGNFPGRFSGRQFSNSRSEMNVSTLELGDSALYLCASSLADTNEAFFGQGTRLTVV.